This T cell receptor beta chain was sequenced in a study of OX40 agonist ivuxolimab in advanced cancers. Study overall: Partial responses occurred in Three dose-escalation patients, one with hepatocellular carcinoma and two with cutaneous melanoma.

Profiling relied on immunoSEQ multiplex PCR, and the TCRdb table lists in-frame clones only, not all of them. The table includes tens of thousands of clones, 85% detected once. The CDR3 has 15 residues. Trimming pared 4 bases from V and 6 bases from J, leaving 18 bases between. Germline-derived CDR1 and CDR2 are SGHRS and YFSETQ. This TCR was recovered from an adult with an advanced solid tumor such as melanoma, head and neck, liver or kidney cancer. This specimen was CD4+ or CD8+ T cells sorted from blood, taken in a trial of the OX40 agonist ivuxolimab. The chain couples TRBV5-1 to TRBJ2-3; D perhaps matches TRBD2 (7 bases). The DNA of the CDR3 is TGCGCCAGCAGCCCCACGGAACAGGGAGGGGATACGCAGTATTTT. Its translation: CASSPTEQGGDTQYF.